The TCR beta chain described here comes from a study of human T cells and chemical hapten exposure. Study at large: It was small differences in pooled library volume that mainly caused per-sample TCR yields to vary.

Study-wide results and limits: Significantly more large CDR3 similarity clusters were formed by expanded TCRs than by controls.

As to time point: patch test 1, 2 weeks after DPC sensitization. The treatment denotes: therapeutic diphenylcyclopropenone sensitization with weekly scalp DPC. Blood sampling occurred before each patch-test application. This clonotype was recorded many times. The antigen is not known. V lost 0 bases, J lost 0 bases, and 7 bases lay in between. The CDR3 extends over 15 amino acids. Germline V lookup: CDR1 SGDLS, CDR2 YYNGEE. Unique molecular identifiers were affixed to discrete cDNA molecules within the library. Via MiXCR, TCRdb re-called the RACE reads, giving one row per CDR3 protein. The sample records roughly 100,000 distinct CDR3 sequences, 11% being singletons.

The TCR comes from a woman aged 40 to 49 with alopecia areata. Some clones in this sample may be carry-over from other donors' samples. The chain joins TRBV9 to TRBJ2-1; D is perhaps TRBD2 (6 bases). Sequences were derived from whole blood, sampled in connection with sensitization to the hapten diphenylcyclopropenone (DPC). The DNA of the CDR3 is TGTGCCAGCAGCGTAGTCGGGAGCTCCTACAATGAGCAGTTCTTC. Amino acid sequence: CASSVVGSSYNEQFF.